This TCR beta chain was sequenced for a study of T cells in Graves' hyperthyroidism and ophthalmopathy. General study results and limits: Blood also held most thyroid clonotypes expanded beyond 0.001.

TCR beta CDR3 region amplification was performed from RNA transcripts. A first-round RT-PCR of the TCR CDR3 used the HTBI primer set. TCRdb reprocessed the multiplex PCR reads via MiXCR and lists one record per CDR3 protein. The table includes 530,000 or so distinct CDR3 sequences, around 24% detected once. For this clonotype: Antigen: not known.

This CDR3 contains 14 residues. Germline V gene sequence: CDR1 LNHNV, CDR2 YYDKDF (reference sequence). The J segment lost 10 bases and the V segment lost 5 bases, leaving 13 bases of the junction unmatched. It was uncontrolled infection, other autoimmune disease, pregnancy or lactation that excluded patients. Diagnosis rested on symptoms, serum thyroxine and TRAb, thyroid ultrasound, and orbital computed tomography. The J gene is TRBJ1-2, the V gene TRBV15; TRBD1 aligns across 7 bases. Source material: blood. The sequence was obtained from a woman in her thirties with Graves' ophthalmopathy. The CDR3 sequence: CATSVGTAGRDYTF. The CDR3, as DNA: TGTGCCACCAGCGTAGGGACAGCGGGGAGAGACTACACCTTC.